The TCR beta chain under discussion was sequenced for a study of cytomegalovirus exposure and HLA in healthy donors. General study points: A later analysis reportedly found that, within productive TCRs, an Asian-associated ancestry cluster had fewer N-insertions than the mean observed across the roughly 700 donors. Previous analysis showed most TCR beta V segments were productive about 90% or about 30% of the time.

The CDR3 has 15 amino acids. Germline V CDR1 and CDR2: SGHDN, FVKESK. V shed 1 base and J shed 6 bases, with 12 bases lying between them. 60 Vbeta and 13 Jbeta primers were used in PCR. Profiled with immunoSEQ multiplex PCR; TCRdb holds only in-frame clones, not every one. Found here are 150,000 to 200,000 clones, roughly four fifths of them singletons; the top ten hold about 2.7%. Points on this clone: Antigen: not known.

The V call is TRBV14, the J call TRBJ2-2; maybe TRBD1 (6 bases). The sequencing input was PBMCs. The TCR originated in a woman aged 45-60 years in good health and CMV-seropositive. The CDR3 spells CASSQADSISGELFF. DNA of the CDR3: TGTGCCAGCAGCCAAGCGGACAGTATCTCCGGGGAGCTGTTTTTT.